This is a list of T cell receptor beta chains from one sample in a study of blood T cells in healthy people across ages. TCRdb processed the 5' RACE reads anew with MiXCR; each CDR3 protein has one entry. The profile shows 650,000 to 800,000 distinct CDR3 sequences, around 50% of them singletons. Material: blood. Receptors originate from a woman at least 80 years old in good health. The CDR3 runs from the conserved cysteine through the conserved F or W. A D gene is named only where the DNA matches it firmly. Clone sizes are given selectively: once, few, many, or a class where the clone is expanded.

CDR3aa,j_gene,abundance,d_gene,v_gene
CASSPYRGQPQHF,TRBJ1-5,NA,NA,TRBV5-1
CSATTGARDTQYF,TRBJ2-5,NA,NA,TRBV29-1
CASSARGSGETQYF,TRBJ2-5,NA,NA,TRBV9
CASSLQVEETQYF,TRBJ2-5,many,NA,TRBV12-3/TRBV12-4
CASSYSGGGIFNEQFF,TRBJ2-1,many,NA,TRBV6-6
CASSHLAGALSTDTQYF,TRBJ2-3,once,TRBD2,TRBV3-1
CATRIQGGVDTQYF,TRBJ2-3,NA,NA,TRBV6-5
CASSVSGAPPGHNEQFF,TRBJ2-1,NA,NA,TRBV9
CASSLDTGPYGYTF,TRBJ1-2,NA,NA,TRBV5-1
CSVREPRTGLYEQYF,NA,NA,NA,TRBV29-1
CASRHSRERADTQYF,TRBJ2-3,NA,NA,TRBV12-3/TRBV12-4
CSARDSRQGGETQYF,TRBJ2-5,many,TRBD1,TRBV20-1
CSVSPGQLDQPQHF,TRBJ1-5,NA,NA,TRBV29-1
CASRRYGASGDEQYF,TRBJ2-7,NA,NA,TRBV2
CASSLAQGPGNNEQFF,TRBJ2-1,many,NA,TRBV7-6
CSVRDSGTGTQYF,TRBJ2-3,NA,TRBD1,TRBV29-1
CASSPDGTTYNEQFF,TRBJ2-1,many,TRBD2,TRBV7-9
CASSLSGTGVNTGELFF,TRBJ2-2,many,TRBD1,TRBV28
CASSLPTGVNTEAFF,TRBJ1-1,NA,TRBD1,TRBV7-9
CASSLAGGPNEQFF,TRBJ2-1,many,TRBD1,TRBV7-2
CASSLFFSETQYF,TRBJ2-5,many,NA,TRBV28